The clone carrying this T cell receptor beta chain was observed a single time. Antigen unknown. These data belong to a study of cytomegalovirus exposure and HLA in healthy donors. Study results and limitations: Rarity held for most TCR sequences, but there were some public TCRs that occurred in many donors.

CDR3 length equals 13 residues. V was pared by 5 bases and J by 2 bases, with 10 bases between. Germline CDR1 MDHEN, CDR2 SYDVKM. PCR involved 60 Vbeta and 13 Jbeta primers. Measured with immunoSEQ multiplex PCR; TCRdb has only the in-frame clones, and not every one. This table holds 100,000 or so clones, about 81% found once. V and J are TRBV28 and TRBJ2-7; weak D call: TRBD1 (6 bases). The clonotype was recovered from a middle-aged man in good health and CMV-seropositive. Sequencing was carried out using PBMCs. CDR3 in DNA: TGTGCCAGCAGTCACAGGGTGGCCTACGAGCAGTACTTC. Residues: CASSHRVAYEQYF.